The 5 T cell receptor beta chains presented below share a single source sample, sequenced in a study of shared clonotypes between healthy human individuals (TCRdb year 2020). For the CD8 naive samples, CD45RO-negative cells were positively selected for CCR7, yielding a CD45RA+CCR7+ population from which TemRA cells were excluded. The library was generated by the immunoSEQ multiplex PCR assay. TCRdb mirrors the immuneACCESS table, restricted to in-frame sequences. Some clones are absent from its copies; in checked studies, under half trace to an unresolved V gene, and the reason for the others is unknown. The table for this sample lists more than 2 million clones; around 95% of them were counted only once. Of the sample, approximately 1.6% is held by the ten largest clones. The sequenced material came from naive CD8+ T cells from PBMCs. The cell subset or site label of this sample denotes: CD45RA+CCR7+. All receptors come from a young man in good health. Some clones in this sample may be carry-over from other donors' samples.

The rearrangement links TRBV10-3 to TRBJ2-7; D remains unclear. This CDR3 has 14 amino acids. Germline CDR1 reads ENHRY; CDR2 reads SYGVKD. Deletions cut 3 bases from V and 5 bases from J, with 14 bases between. CDR3 loop: CAISDQLGSDEQYF. In nucleotides, the CDR3 is TGTGCCATCAGTGACCAACTGGGGTCCGACGAGCAGTACTTC.

This chain joins TRBV15 and TRBJ2-4; a weak D match, TRBD1 (5 bases). Per the germline V gene, CDR1 is LNHNV and CDR2 is YYDKDF (reference sequence). The ends were cut back, 5 bases at V and 0 bases at J, with 11 bases in the middle. The CDR3 sequence is 15 residues long. The CDR3 loop reads CATSFQGLAKNIQYF. As DNA, the CDR3 is TGTGCCACCAGCTTCCAGGGATTAGCCAAAAACATTCAGTACTTC.

V usage is TRBV27 and J usage is TRBJ1-2; D might be TRBD1 (5 bases). The CDR3 consists of 15 residues. Germline V lookup: CDR1 MNHEY, CDR2 SMNVEV (reference sequence). Deletions cut 3 bases from V and 6 bases from J, with 17 bases between. The DNA of the CDR3 is TGTGCCAGCAGTTTCAGAGGGGTATACGGAAATGGCTACACCTTC. Its protein is CASSFRGVYGNGYTF.

CDR3 in DNA: TGCGCCAGCAGCTCAAGCAGAGGGGTCATTCAGTACTTC. This sequence encodes CASSSSRGVIQYF. The chain uses TRBV4-1 and TRBJ2-4; possibly TRBD1 or TRBD2 for D (5 bases each). With 5 bases removed from V and 9 bases from J, the gap between germline ends came to 14 bases. This CDR3 comprises 13 residues. Germline CDR1 is MGHRA and CDR2 is YSYEKL.

The chain recombines TRBV11-2 with TRBJ2-1; TRBD1 or TRBD2 may be the D gene (5 bases each). V lost 8 bases and J 13 bases, leaving 18 bases between the germline ends. The CDR3 is made up of 12 amino acids. The germline gives CDR1 SGHAT, CDR2 FQNNGV. Here the CDR3 reads CASAWGPRGQFF. For the CDR3, the DNA is TGTGCCAGCGCATGGGGACCCCGAGGCCAGTTCTTC.